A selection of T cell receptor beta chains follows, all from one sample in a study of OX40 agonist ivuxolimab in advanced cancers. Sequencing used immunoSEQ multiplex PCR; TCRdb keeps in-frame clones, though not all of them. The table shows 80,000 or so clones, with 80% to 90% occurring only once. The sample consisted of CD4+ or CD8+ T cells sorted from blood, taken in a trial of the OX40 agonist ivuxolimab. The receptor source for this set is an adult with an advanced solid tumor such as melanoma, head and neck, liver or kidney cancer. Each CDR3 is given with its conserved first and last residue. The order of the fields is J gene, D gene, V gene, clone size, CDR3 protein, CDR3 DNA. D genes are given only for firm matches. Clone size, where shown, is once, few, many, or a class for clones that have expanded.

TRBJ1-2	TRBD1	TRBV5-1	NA	CASSFSGGTNYGYTF	TGCGCCAGCAGCTTTTCAGGGGGCACCAACTATGGCTACACCTTC
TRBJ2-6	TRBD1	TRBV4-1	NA	CASSQINRGPSGANVLTF	TGCGCCAGCAGCCAAATCAACAGGGGGCCATCTGGGGCCAACGTCCTGACTTTC
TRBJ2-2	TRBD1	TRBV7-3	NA	CASAPGTVNTGELFF	TGTGCCAGCGCCCCCGGGACAGTGAACACCGGGGAGCTGTTTTTT
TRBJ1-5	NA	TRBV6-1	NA	CASSEALRGQPQHF	TGTGCCAGCAGTGAAGCGCTTAGGGGTCAGCCCCAGCATTTT
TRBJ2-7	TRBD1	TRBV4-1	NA	CAIKGQISFEQYF	TGCGCCATTAAGGGACAGATATCGTTCGAGCAGTACTTC
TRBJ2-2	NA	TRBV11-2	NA	CASSRLVVGTGELFF	TGTGCCAGCAGCCGCTTGGTGGTGGGGACCGGGGAGCTGTTTTTT
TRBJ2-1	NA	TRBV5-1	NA	CASSLDYRALLF	TGCGCCAGCAGCCTTGACTATCGGGCCCTACTCTTC
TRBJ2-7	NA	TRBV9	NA	CASSVVGQSYEQYF	TGTGCCAGCAGCGTAGTAGGACAGTCCTACGAGCAGTACTTC
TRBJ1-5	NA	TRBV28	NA	CASSRGDQPQHF	TGTGCCAGCAGTCGGGGGGATCAGCCCCAGCATTTT
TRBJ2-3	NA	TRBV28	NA	CASSLPLGDTQYF	TGTGCCAGCAGTTTACCTCTGGGGGATACGCAGTATTTT
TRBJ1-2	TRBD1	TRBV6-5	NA	CASRQQGVYYGYTF	TGTGCCAGCAGGCAACAGGGGGTCTACTATGGCTACACCTTC
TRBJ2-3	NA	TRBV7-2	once	CASSYIGRTDTQYF	TGTGCCAGCAGTTATATAGGCAGGACAGATACGCAGTATTTT
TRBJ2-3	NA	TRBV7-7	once	CASSPGGWRDTQYF	TGTGCCAGCAGCCCAGGGGGGTGGCGAGATACGCAGTATTTT
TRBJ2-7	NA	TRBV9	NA	CASSETAQGFSEQYF	TGTGCCAGCAGTGAGACCGCCCAGGGTTTCAGCGAGCAGTACTTC
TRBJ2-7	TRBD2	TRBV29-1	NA	CSVGQGGLAGDEQYF	TGCAGCGTTGGGCAAGGAGGACTAGCGGGAGACGAGCAGTACTTC
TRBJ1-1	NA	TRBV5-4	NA	CASSLMSPGTEAFF	TGTGCCAGCAGCTTGATGTCTCCGGGCACTGAAGCTTTCTTT
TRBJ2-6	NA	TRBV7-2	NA	CASSLGGGANVLTF	TGTGCCAGCAGCTTAGGAGGGGGGGCCAACGTCCTGACTTTC
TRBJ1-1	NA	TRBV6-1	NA	CASSEWAREAFF	TGTGCCAGCAGTGAATGGGCCAGAGAAGCTTTCTTT
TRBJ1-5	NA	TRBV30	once	CAWSDWGTSNQPQHF	TGTGCCTGGAGTGATTGGGGGACTAGCAATCAGCCCCAGCATTTT
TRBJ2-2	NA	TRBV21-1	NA	CASSSQKRAYSTGELFF	TGTGCCAGCAGCTCTCAAAAGCGGGCCTACTCCACCGGGGAGCTGTTTTTT
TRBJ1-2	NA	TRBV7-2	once	CALVGTKREIYGYTF	TGTGCCCTAGTGGGGACAAAACGGGAAATATATGGCTACACCTTC
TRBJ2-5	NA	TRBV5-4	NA	CASSVTGADETQYF	TGTGCCAGCAGTGTCACGGGGGCCGATGAGACCCAGTACTTC
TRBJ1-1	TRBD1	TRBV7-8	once	CASSFGTGNTEAFF	TGTGCCAGCAGCTTTGGGACAGGTAACACTGAAGCTTTCTTT
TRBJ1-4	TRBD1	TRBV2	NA	CVEGATREKLFF	TGTGTCGAGGGGGCTACCCGGGAAAAACTGTTTTTT
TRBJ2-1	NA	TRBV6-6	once	CASSYSGVGSNEQFF	TGTGCCAGCAGTTATTCGGGAGTGGGGTCCAATGAGCAGTTCTTC
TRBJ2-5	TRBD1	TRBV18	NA	CASSPGTGGETQYF	TGTGCCAGCTCACCAGGGACAGGGGGAGAGACCCAGTACTTC
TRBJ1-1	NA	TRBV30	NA	CAWNVWGDTEAFF	TGTGCCTGGAATGTCTGGGGGGACACTGAAGCTTTCTTT
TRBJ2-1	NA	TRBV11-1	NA	CASSLDWNPGYLSYNEQFF	TGTGCCAGCAGCTTAGACTGGAACCCCGGATACCTCTCCTACAATGAGCAGTTCTTC
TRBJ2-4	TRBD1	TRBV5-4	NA	CASSLGGQGIAKNIQYF	TGTGCCAGCAGCTTGGGAGGACAGGGAATCGCCAAAAACATTCAGTACTTC
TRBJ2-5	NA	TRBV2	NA	CASILGTLGGGQYF	TGTGCCAGCATTCTGGGGACCCTTGGGGGAGGCCAGTACTTC
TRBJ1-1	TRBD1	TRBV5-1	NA	CASSISTQGGYTEAFF	TGCGCCAGCAGTATTTCTACGCAAGGGGGCTACACTGAAGCTTTCTTT
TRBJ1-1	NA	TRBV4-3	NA	CASSQDQGRRSEAFF	TGCGCCAGCAGCCAAGATCAGGGGAGACGGAGTGAAGCTTTCTTT
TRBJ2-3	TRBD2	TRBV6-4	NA	CASSRGLAASTDTQYF	TGTGCCAGCAGCCGCGGACTAGCGGCCAGCACAGATACGCAGTATTTT
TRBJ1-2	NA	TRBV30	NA	CAWTPDRGYGYTF	TGTGCCTGGACTCCGGACCGAGGCTATGGCTACACCTTC
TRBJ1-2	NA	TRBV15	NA	CATSRDAGFYTF	TGTGCCACCAGCAGAGATGCGGGCTTCTACACCTTC
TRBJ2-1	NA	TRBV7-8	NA	CASSLALQGNEQFF	TGTGCCAGCAGCTTAGCCCTACAGGGCAATGAGCAGTTCTTC
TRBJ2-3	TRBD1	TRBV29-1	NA	CSVDRQGVDTQYF	TGCAGCGTTGATCGACAGGGGGTGGATACGCAGTATTTT
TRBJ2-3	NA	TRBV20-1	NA	CSASLVGTQYF	TGCAGTGCTAGTCTAGTAGGTACGCAGTATTTT